Described below is a single TCR beta chain sequence and its context. Which antigen it targets is not known. Per-nucleotide qualities are absent, and no much larger clonotype sits a single base away. These data come from a study of blood T cells in healthy people across ages (dated by TCRdb to between 2014 and 2016). Study-wide context: Template switching captured roughly one uniquely barcoded TCR beta cDNA molecule per two T cells in model experiments. Two additional independent replicas of 1 million unique cDNA reads from the same blood draw were analyzed for two donors (one aged 18 to 30 and one aged 80 or older). Donors were grouped into four age groups: young (average 16 years), middle-aged (39), aged (around 60) and long-lived (approximately 82). Using deep sequencing normalized with unique cDNA molecular identifiers, the study measured how TCR beta repertoire diversity changes with age. To avoid experimental bias, donors of different ages were distributed randomly across sequencing lanes. Study-wide findings and limitations: Since profiling was done on bulk unsorted PBMCs, naive and antigen-experienced compartments could not be conclusively compared. Compared with the aged group, the long-lived group had more naive CD4+ T cells, fewer expanded clones and increased TCR diversity, a pattern suggesting age selection. The percentage of naive T cells measured by flow cytometry correlated strongly with observed TCR beta diversity. Because donor CMV infection status was unknown, age-related changes in expanded clonotypes were potentially confounded. As age increased, observed TCR beta diversity per million T cells dropped in a roughly linear way, and a significant reduction was already evident by age roughly 36. Estimates of total diversity based on one million sequenced T cells were considered lower bounds and underestimates.

Via the germline V gene, CDR1 is MDHEN and CDR2 SYDVKM. The CDR3 starts with the cysteine, ends with the phenylalanine, and has 15 residues. Only the CDR3 DNA is retained, 45 bases long and in frame from the first base. V was cut back by 3 bases and J by 4 bases, leaving a gap of 15 bases between them. The roughly 42 donors, aged 6 to 90 years, were systemically healthy Caucasian individuals from Russia. Each donor gave approximately 9.3 milliliters of peripheral blood, collected into EDTA-treated Vacutainer tubes. Ficoll-Paque density-gradient centrifugation was used to isolate PBMCs, with at least 6.5 million per sample. Total RNA was extracted from PBMCs with Trizol reagent, with at least 6 micrograms obtained per sample. The percentages of naive CD45RAhigh/CD27high T cells were determined by flow cytometry on a PBMC aliquot from every donor. Library preparation used 5' RACE. Sequencing instrument: Illumina HiSeq 2500. A second PCR of about 7 to 12 cycles was performed with a sample-barcoded 5' primer and a J-beta primer mix. A template-switch 5' adaptor carrying 12 random nucleotides introduced a unique molecular identifier onto each TCR beta cDNA molecule. At least 2.5 million CDR3-containing paired-end reads were obtained from each sample. All of the RNA was converted into first-strand cDNA using the Mint cDNA synthesis kit, with a TRBC-specific oligonucleotide serving as the primer. Following uracil-DNA glycosylase treatment, a first 18-cycle PCR with universal primers M1SS and BC2_uni_R was performed on all cDNA. The published analysis was carried out like this. Each sample was normalized by randomly selecting 1 million high-quality reads, each carrying a distinct molecular identifier. Instead of being binned into consensus sequences, reads that shared molecular identifiers were thrown out. CDR3 identification, clonotype clustering and error correction used MiTCR with a Q25 quality threshold and the strictest error-elimination algorithm. A nonparametric unseen species model using Euler transformation provided a lower-bound estimate of total TCR beta diversity. TCRdb cleaned the public reads at Q25 with fastp, built clones with MiXCR and kept in-frame beta chains. Every CDR3 protein is listed once, alongside the most common genes and DNA of its rows. TCRdb, rather than the study authors, made the V and J calls. The sample table lists some 1.5 million distinct CDR3 sequences, 25% to 30% of them with a count of one. The ten largest clones take up about 7.7% of the sample.

The chain was built from TRBV28 and TRBJ1-1, with the D gene too uncertain to name. The specimen was blood. The TCR was taken from a woman under 40 in good health. The CDR3 protein: CASSFVRTGSTEAFF. DNA sequence: TGTGCCAGCAGTTTCGTAAGGACGGGCAGCACTGAAGCTTTCTTT.